This T cell receptor (beta chain) was obtained from a study of blood T cell repertoires in COVID-19. As for the study in general: Acute and convalescent COVID-19 specimens originated in the United States, Italy and Spain. In each case, the material was cDNA or gDNA derived from T cells, B-cell-depleted T cells, or PBMCs.

From germline, CDR1 is SGHRS and CDR2 YFSETQ. This CDR3 is 15 amino acids long. V lost 4 bases, J lost 2 bases, and 7 bases stayed unmatched. In this sample, this clone turned up a few times. Original processing notes: Reference gene primer amplification gave estimated nucleated cell counts. Profiled with immunoSEQ multiplex PCR; TCRdb holds only in-frame clones, not every one. V and J calls and clone size are as listed in that table; D and trimming were resolved from the DNA. The sample consists of 150,000 to 200,000 clones, roughly 89% of them appearing once. The sample comprised peripheral blood. The J gene is TRBJ2-7, the V gene TRBV5-1, with 9 bases aligning to TRBD1. This receptor was obtained from a woman aged 50 to 65 with acute or convalescent COVID-19. CDR3 sequence reads: CASSLQGAGPYEQYF. The CDR3, as DNA: TGCGCCAGCAGCCTACAGGGGGCAGGACCCTACGAGCAGTACTTC.